A selection of T cell receptor beta chains follows, all from one sample in a study of shared clonotypes between healthy human individuals. Some clones are missing from TCRdb's copy, which holds only in-frame ones; the method was immunoSEQ multiplex PCR. The data hold 600,000 or so clones, with about 98% observed a single time. Sequenced input: naive CD8+ T cells sorted from blood. These receptors were obtained from a man aged 30-40 years in good health. The CDR3 runs from the conserved cysteine through the conserved F or W. A D gene is named only where the DNA matches it firmly. Only some rows state a clone size, as once, few, many or a class for expanded clones.

cdr3_aa cdr3_nt cdr3_length j_call d_call v_call clone_size
CASSQEDRAWDELFF TGCGCCAGCAGCCAAGAGGACAGGGCGTGGGACGAGCTGTTTTTT 15 TRBJ2-2 TRBD1 TRBV4-1 .
CASSPTVEETQYF TGTGCCAGCAGCCCAACCGTTGAAGAGACCCAGTACTTC 13 TRBJ2-5 . TRBV7-9 .
CASSLRWDRADSKNIQYF TGTGCCAGCAGTCTAAGGTGGGACAGGGCGGATTCCAAAAACATTCAGTACTTC 18 TRBJ2-4 TRBD1 TRBV28 .
CASSHSGVRNEQYF TGTGCCAGCAGCCATAGCGGGGTGCGGAACGAGCAGTACTTC 14 TRBJ2-7 TRBD2 TRBV5-4 .
CASSNRDRGGGNEQYF TGTGCCAGCAGTAACCGGGACAGGGGTGGTGGAAACGAGCAGTACTTC 16 TRBJ2-7 TRBD1 TRBV6-6 .
CASSMLAGGPNEQFF TGTGCCAGCAGTATGCTAGCGGGAGGGCCCAATGAGCAGTTCTTC 15 TRBJ2-1 TRBD2 TRBV28 .
CASSVYGSGANVLTF TGTGCCAGCAGCGTTTATGGCTCCGGGGCCAACGTCCTGACTTTC 15 TRBJ2-6 . TRBV9 .
CASSPRDRTYEQYF TGTGCCAGCAGCCCACGGGACAGGACCTACGAGCAGTACTTC 14 TRBJ2-7 TRBD1 TRBV13 once
CSVASGGSYNEQFF TGCAGCGTTGCCTCAGGGGGCTCATACAATGAGCAGTTCTTC 14 TRBJ2-1 TRBD1 TRBV29-1 .
CASSLWTGHSNQPQHF TGTGCCAGCAGTTTATGGACAGGACATAGCAATCAGCCCCAGCATTTT 16 TRBJ1-5 . TRBV28 .
CASSLRGHNEQFF TGTGCCAGCAGCTTACGCGGTCACAATGAGCAGTTCTTC 13 TRBJ2-1 . TRBV7-8 .
CASSQYQESQPQHF TGTGCCAGCAGCCAGTACCAGGAATCTCAGCCCCAGCATTTT 14 TRBJ1-5 . TRBV27 .
CATSSRTNTEAFF TGTGCCACCAGCAGCCGTACGAACACTGAAGCTTTCTTT 13 TRBJ1-1 . TRBV15 .
CASSLGLAGDSSYNEQFF TGTGCCAGCAGCTTAGGGCTAGCGGGAGATAGTTCCTACAATGAGCAGTTCTTC 18 TRBJ2-1 TRBD2 TRBV7-3 .
CASSQRYQGTDTQYF TGCGCCAGCAGTCAAAGGTATCAGGGCACAGATACGCAGTATTTT 15 TRBJ2-3 . TRBV23-1 .
CASSPQAAEKLFF TGTGCCAGCAGTCCCCAGGCGGCTGAAAAACTGTTTTTT 13 TRBJ1-4 . TRBV6-5 once
CASSPSGYYNEQFF TGTGCCAGCAGTCCTAGCGGATACTACAATGAGCAGTTCTTC 14 TRBJ2-1 TRBD2 TRBV6-5 .
CASSLVSREDYEQYF TGCGCCAGCAGCTTGGTGTCCAGGGAAGACTACGAGCAGTACTTC 15 TRBJ2-7 . TRBV5-1 .
CASRHGLAGDTGELFF TGTGCCAGCAGACATGGACTAGCGGGAGACACCGGGGAGCTGTTTTTT 16 TRBJ2-2 TRBD2 TRBV7-9 .
CASSVGRGEQYF TGTGCCAGCAGCGTAGGTAGGGGGGAGCAGTACTTC 12 TRBJ2-7 . TRBV9 .
CASSYSGMNTEAFF TGTGCCAGCAGCTATTCGGGTATGAACACTGAAGCTTTCTTT 14 TRBJ1-1 . TRBV5-8 once
CASSLLALAGATSYNEQFF TGTGCCAGCAGCTTATTGGCCCTAGCGGGAGCTACCTCCTACAATGAGCAGTTCTTC 19 TRBJ2-1 TRBD2 TRBV7-3 .
CASSPTEIHEQFF TGTGCCAGCAGTCCCACAGAAATCCATGAGCAGTTCTTC 13 TRBJ2-1 . TRBV27 .
CASSLDTRVQINSGYTF TGTGCCAGCAGCTTAGACACCCGGGTCCAGATTAACTCTGGCTACACCTTC 17 TRBJ1-2 . TRBV7-9 .
CASSPGQTYEQYF TGTGCCAGCAGCCCTGGACAAACCTACGAGCAGTACTTC 13 TRBJ2-7 . TRBV25-1 .
CASSPSTGTGNTIYF TGTGCCAGCAGCCCCTCGACAGGCACTGGAAACACCATATATTTT 15 TRBJ1-3 . TRBV9 .
CASSQGTGAEAFF TGCGCCAGCAGCCAAGGGACAGGAGCTGAAGCTTTCTTT 13 TRBJ1-1 TRBD1 TRBV4-3 .
CSVGPGRNNEQFF TGCAGCGTTGGGCCGGGGCGCAACAATGAGCAGTTCTTC 13 TRBJ2-1 . TRBV29-1 .
CASRGLAGEFEQYF TGTGCCAGTAGGGGACTAGCGGGAGAGTTTGAGCAGTACTTC 14 TRBJ2-7 TRBD2 TRBV19 .
CASSPSNEQFF TGTGCCAGCTCACCTTCCAATGAGCAGTTCTTC 11 TRBJ2-1 . TRBV18 .
CASSLDGDRVYGYTF TGTGCCAGCAGCTTGGATGGGGACAGAGTCTATGGCTACACCTTC 15 TRBJ1-2 TRBD1 TRBV5-8 .
CASSAGRAYEQYF TGTGCCAGCAGTGCCGGGCGTGCCTACGAGCAGTACTTC 13 TRBJ2-7 . TRBV7-9 .
CASSPGQGSDEQFF TGCGCCAGCAGCCCGGGACAGGGGTCGGATGAGCAGTTCTTC 14 TRBJ2-1 TRBD1 TRBV5-1 .
CAWSQQSSYNEQFF TGTGCCTGGAGTCAACAGAGCTCCTACAATGAGCAGTTCTTC 14 TRBJ2-1 . TRBV30 .
CASSSRQDNEQFF TGTGCCAGCAGTTCCCGACAGGACAATGAGCAGTTCTTC 13 TRBJ2-1 . TRBV28 once
CAWSGLGSYNEQFF TGTGCCTGGAGTGGACTTGGCTCCTACAATGAGCAGTTCTTC 14 TRBJ2-1 . TRBV30 once
CASSDHRDLETQYF TGTGCCAGCAGTGATCACAGGGATTTGGAGACCCAGTACTTC 14 TRBJ2-5 . TRBV6-5 .
CASSYSGGLFYTF TGTGCCAGCAGTTACTCCGGCGGATTGTTCTACACCTTC 13 TRBJ1-2 . TRBV6-5 .
CASSEGLRSYEQYF TGCGCCAGCAGTGAGGGACTGAGATCCTACGAGCAGTACTTC 14 TRBJ2-7 . TRBV10-1 .
CASSWTGGAYEQYF TGTGCCAGTAGCTGGACAGGGGGAGCCTACGAGCAGTACTTC 14 TRBJ2-7 TRBD1 TRBV19 .
CAWSVAFTDTQYF TGTGCCTGGAGTGTAGCTTTCACAGATACGCAGTATTTT 13 TRBJ2-3 . TRBV30 .
CATLLAGYNEQFF TGTGCCACCCTTCTAGCGGGCTACAATGAGCAGTTCTTC 13 TRBJ2-1 TRBD2 TRBV15 .
CASSLAESSGNTIYF TGCGCCAGCAGCTTGGCCGAGAGCTCTGGAAACACCATATATTTT 15 TRBJ1-3 . TRBV5-1 .
CSVEDPGTSGRPTYNEQFF TGCAGCGTTGAAGATCCAGGGACTAGCGGGAGGCCCACCTACAATGAGCAGTTCTTC 19 TRBJ2-1 TRBD2 TRBV29-1 .
CASRLLEDWDYEQYF TGTGCCAGCAGGTTACTTGAGGACTGGGATTACGAGCAGTACTTC 15 TRBJ2-7 . TRBV6-6 .
CASSSPDSLEQETQYF TGTGCCAGCAGCTCCCCGGACTCCCTGGAGCAAGAGACCCAGTACTTC 16 TRBJ2-5 . TRBV9 .
CASGVRGGDEQFF TGTGCCAGCGGCGTGCGTGGCGGGGATGAGCAGTTCTTC 13 TRBJ2-1 . TRBV2 .
CSVVFTSSTGELFF TGCAGCGTTGTATTCACCAGCAGCACCGGGGAGCTGTTTTTT 14 TRBJ2-2 . TRBV29-1 .